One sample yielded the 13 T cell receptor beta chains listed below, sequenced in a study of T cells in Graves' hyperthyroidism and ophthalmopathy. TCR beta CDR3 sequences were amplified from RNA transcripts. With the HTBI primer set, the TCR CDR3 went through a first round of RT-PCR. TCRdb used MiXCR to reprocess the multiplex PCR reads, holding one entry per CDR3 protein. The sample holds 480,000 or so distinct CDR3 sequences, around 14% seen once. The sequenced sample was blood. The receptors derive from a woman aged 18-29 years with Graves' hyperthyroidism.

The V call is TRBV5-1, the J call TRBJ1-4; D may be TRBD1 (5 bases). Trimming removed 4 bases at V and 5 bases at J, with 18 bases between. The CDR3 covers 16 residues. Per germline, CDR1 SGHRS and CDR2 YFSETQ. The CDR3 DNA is TGCGCCAGCAGCCTTCTACCCGGGACCCTGAATGAAAAACTGTTTTTT. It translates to CASSLLPGTLNEKLFF.

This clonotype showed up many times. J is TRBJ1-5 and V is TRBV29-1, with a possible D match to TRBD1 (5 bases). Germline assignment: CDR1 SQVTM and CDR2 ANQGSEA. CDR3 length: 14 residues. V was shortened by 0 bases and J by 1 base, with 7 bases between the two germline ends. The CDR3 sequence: CSVEDRDSNQPQHF. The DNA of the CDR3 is TGCAGCGTTGAAGATCGGGACAGCAATCAGCCCCAGCATTTT.

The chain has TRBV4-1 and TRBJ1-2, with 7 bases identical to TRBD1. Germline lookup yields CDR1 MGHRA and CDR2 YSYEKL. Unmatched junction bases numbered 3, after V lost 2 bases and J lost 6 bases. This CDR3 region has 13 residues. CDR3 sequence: CASSQLDRDGYTF. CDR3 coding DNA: TGCGCCAGCAGCCAATTAGACAGGGATGGCTACACCTTC.

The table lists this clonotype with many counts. In DNA form, the CDR3 reads TGTGCCTGGTTATACCTTGGACAGGACCCCTATGGCTACACCTTC. This sequence encodes CAWLYLGQDPYGYTF. The chain has TRBV30 and TRBJ1-2; 7 nucleotides line up with TRBD1. Looked up from germline, CDR1 is GTSNPN and CDR2 is SVGIG (reference sequence). The CDR3 sequence is 15 residues long. The V gene end was trimmed by 5 bases and the J gene end by 4 bases; junction bases not matched to a gene: 13.

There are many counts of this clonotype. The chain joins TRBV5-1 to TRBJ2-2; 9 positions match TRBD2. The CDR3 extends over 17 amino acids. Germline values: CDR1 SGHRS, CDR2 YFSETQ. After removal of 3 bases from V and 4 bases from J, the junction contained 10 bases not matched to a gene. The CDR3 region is CASSWTNAGGSTGELFF. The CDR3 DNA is TGCGCCAGCAGCTGGACTAATGCGGGGGGGAGCACCGGGGAGCTGTTTTTT.

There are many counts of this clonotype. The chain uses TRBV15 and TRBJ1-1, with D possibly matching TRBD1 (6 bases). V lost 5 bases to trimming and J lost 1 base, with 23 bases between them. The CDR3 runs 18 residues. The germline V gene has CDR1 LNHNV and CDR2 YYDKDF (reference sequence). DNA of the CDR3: TGTGCCACCAGCTCCCCGGCCGGGCAGGGGTCAACGAACACTGAAGCTTTCTTT. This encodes CATSSPAGQGSTNTEAFF. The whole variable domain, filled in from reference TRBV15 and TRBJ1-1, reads DAMVIQNPRYQVTQFGKPVTLSCSQTLNHNVMYWYQQKSSQAPKLLFHYYDKDFNNEADTPDNFQSRRPNTSFCFLDIRSPGLGDTAMYLCATSSPAGQGSTNTEAFFGQGTRLTVV.

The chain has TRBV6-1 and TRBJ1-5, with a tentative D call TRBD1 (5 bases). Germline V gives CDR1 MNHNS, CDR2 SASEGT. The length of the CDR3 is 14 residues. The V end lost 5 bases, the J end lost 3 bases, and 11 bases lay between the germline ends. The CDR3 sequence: CASSPGTINQPQHF. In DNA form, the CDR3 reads TGTGCCAGCAGTCCCGGGACCATCAATCAGCCCCAGCATTTT.

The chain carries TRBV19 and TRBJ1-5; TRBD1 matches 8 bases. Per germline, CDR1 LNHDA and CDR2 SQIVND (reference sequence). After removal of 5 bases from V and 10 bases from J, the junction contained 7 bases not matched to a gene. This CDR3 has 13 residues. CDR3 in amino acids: CASSQTQGAPQHF. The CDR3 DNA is TGTGCCAGTAGTCAGACGCAGGGGGCCCCCCAGCATTTT.

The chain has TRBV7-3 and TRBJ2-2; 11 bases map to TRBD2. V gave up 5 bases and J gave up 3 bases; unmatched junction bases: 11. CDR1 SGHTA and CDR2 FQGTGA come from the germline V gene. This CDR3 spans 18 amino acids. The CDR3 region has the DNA TGTGCCAGCAGCCCCCCGACTAGCGGGATTTTGGACACCGGGGAGCTGTTTTTT. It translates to CASSPPTSGILDTGELFF. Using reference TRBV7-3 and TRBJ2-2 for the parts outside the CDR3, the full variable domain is GAGVSQTPSNKVTEKGKYVELRCDPISGHTALYWYRQSLGQGPEFLIYFQGTGAADDSGLPNDRFFAVRPEGSVSTLKIQRTERGDSAVYLCASSPPTSGILDTGELFFGEGSRLTVL.

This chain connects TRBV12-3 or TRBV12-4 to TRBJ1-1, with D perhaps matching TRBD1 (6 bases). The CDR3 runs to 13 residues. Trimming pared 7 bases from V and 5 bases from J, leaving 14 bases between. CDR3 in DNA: TGTGCCAGCACCCACGCAGGGGTGACTGAAGCTTTCTTT. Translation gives CASTHAGVTEAFF.

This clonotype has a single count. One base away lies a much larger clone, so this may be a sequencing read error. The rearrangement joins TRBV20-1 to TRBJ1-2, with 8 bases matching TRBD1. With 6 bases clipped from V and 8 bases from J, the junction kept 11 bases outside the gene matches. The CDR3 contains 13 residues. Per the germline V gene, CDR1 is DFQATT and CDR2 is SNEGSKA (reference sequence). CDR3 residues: CSAPGQGTEGYTF. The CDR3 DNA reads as TGCAGTGCCCCCGGACAGGGAACGGAAGGCTACACCTTC.

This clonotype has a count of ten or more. This CDR3 reads CSVEGERDNSPLHF. The CDR3 DNA reads as TGCAGCGTTGAGGGGGAGAGGGATAATTCACCCCTCCACTTT. The chain joins TRBV29-1 to TRBJ1-6, with D possibly matching TRBD1 (5 bases). The germline V and J ends were trimmed by 3 bases and 5 bases, with 11 bases remaining between them. The CDR3 contains 14 residues. CDR1 and CDR2 from the germline V gene are SQVTM and ANQGSEA. The variable domain in full, with the rest retrieved from reference TRBV29-1 and TRBJ1-6, is SAVISQKPSRDICQRGTSLTIQCQVDSQVTMMFWYRQQPGQSLTLIATANQGSEATYESGFVIDKFPISRPNLTFSTLTVSNMSPEDSSIYLCSVEGERDNSPLHFGNGTRLTVT.

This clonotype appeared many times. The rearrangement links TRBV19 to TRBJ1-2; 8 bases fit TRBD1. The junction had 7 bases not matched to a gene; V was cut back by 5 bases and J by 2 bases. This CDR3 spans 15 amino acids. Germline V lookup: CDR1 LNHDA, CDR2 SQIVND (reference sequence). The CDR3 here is CASSSQGAANYGYTF. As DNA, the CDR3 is TGTGCCAGTAGTTCGCAGGGGGCGGCCAACTATGGCTACACCTTC. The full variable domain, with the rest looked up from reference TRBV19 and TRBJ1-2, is DGGITQSPKYLFRKEGQNVTLSCEQNLNHDAMYWYRQDPGQGLRLIYYSQIVNDFQKGDIAEGYSVSREKKESFPLTVTSAQKNPTAFYLCASSSQGAANYGYTFGSGTRLTVV.